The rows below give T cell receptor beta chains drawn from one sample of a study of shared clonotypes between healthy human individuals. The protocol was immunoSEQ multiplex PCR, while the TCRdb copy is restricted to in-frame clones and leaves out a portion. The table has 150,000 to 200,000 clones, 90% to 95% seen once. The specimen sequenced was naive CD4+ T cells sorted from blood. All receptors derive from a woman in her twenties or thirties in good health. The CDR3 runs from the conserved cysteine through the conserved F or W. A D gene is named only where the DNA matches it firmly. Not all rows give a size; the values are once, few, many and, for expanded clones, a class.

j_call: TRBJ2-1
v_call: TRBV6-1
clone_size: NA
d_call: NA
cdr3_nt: TGTGCCAGCAGTGACCTACCGCCCGGCTCCTACAATGAGCAGTTCTTC
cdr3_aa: CASSDLPPGSYNEQFF

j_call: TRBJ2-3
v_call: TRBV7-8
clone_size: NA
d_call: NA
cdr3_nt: TGTGCCAGCAGCCCTAGGCGGCTCGCCTCGGCAGATACGCAGTATTTT
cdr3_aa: CASSPRRLASADTQYF

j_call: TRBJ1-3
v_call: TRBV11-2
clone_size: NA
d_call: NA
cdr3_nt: TGTGCCAGCAGCCCCCGGCCTGTTGGAAACACCATATATTTT
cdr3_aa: CASSPRPVGNTIYF

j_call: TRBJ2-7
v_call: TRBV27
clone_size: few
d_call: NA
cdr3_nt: TGTGCCAGCAGTGTACCGGCCTACGAGCAGTACTTC
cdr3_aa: CASSVPAYEQYF

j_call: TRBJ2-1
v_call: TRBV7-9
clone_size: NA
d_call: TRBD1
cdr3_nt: TGTGCCAGCACCGGACAGGGCAATGAGCAGTTCTTC
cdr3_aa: CASTGQGNEQFF

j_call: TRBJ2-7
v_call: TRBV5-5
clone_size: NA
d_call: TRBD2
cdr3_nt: TGTGCCAGCAGCCAGACTAGCGGGGACTCCTACGAGCAGTACTTC
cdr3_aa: CASSQTSGDSYEQYF

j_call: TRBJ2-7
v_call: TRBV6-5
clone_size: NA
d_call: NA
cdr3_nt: TGTGCCAGCATTAAGGACTGCTACGAGCAGTACTTC
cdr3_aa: CASIKDCYEQYF

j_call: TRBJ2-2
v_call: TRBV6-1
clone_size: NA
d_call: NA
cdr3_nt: TGTGCCAGCAGTGGTCCTGCAGGGTGGGATTTCGCGAACACCGGGGAGCTGTTTTTT
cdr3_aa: CASSGPAGWDFANTGELFF

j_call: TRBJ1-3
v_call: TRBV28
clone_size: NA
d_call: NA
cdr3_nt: TGTGCCAGCAGTTTATCCTGGGGAAACACCATATATTTT
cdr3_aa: CASSLSWGNTIYF

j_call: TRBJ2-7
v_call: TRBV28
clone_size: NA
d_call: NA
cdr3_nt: TGTGCCAGCGGGACGGGGCCCTACGAGCAGTACTTC
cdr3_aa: CASGTGPYEQYF

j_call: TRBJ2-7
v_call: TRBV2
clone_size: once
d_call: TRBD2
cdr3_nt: TGTGCCAGCAGTGTGGAGAGCGGGGAGGCCCACGAGCAGTACTTC
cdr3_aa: CASSVESGEAHEQYF

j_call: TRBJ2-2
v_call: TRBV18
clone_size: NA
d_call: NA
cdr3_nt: TGTGCCAGCTCACCCTTATCAGACAACACCGGGGAGCTGTTTTTT
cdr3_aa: CASSPLSDNTGELFF

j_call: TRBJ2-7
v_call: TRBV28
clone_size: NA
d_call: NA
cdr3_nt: TGTGCCAGCAGATTACCAGGCTACGAGCAGTACTTC
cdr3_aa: CASRLPGYEQYF

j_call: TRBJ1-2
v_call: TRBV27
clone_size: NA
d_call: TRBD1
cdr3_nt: TGTGCCAGCAGTAGTCTCAGGGAATTTCGACAGGGAGAAGGCTACACCTTC
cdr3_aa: CASSSLREFRQGEGYTF

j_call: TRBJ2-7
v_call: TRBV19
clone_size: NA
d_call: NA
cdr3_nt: TGTGCCAGTAGTATGAGGGGGGAGGGGACCTACGAGCAGTACTTC
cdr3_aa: CASSMRGEGTYEQYF

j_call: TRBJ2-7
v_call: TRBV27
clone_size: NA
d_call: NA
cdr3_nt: TGTGCCAGCAGTTTTGAAGGGTACCCCTCCGAGCAGTACTTC
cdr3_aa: CASSFEGYPSEQYF

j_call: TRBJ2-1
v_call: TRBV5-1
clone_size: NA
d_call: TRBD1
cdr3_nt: TGCGCCAGCAGCTTGGGGGGACAGGGTATCAATGAGCAGTTCTTC
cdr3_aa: CASSLGGQGINEQFF

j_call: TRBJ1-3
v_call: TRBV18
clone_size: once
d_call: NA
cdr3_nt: TGTGCCAGCTCACCACCCGGAGACTACTCTGGAAACACCATATATTTT
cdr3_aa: CASSPPGDYSGNTIYF

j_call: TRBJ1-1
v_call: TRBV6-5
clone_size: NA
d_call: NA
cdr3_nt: TGTGCCAGCAGCGACAGAGATCGGTCTGAAGCTTTCTTT
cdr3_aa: CASSDRDRSEAFF

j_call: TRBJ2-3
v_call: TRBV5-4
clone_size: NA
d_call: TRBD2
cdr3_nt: TGTGCCAGCAGCTTGGCGTCGCTAGCGGGTGGGGATACGCAGTATTTT
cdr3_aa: CASSLASLAGGDTQYF

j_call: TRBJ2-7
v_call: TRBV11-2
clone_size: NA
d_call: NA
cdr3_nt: TGTGCCAGCAGCTTAGCAGGGGTTGCCTACGAGCAGTACTTC
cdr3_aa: CASSLAGVAYEQYF

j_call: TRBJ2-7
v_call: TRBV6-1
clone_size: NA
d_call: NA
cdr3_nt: TGTGCCAGCGCGGCGGGTTTTACCTACGAGCAGTACTTC
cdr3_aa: CASAAGFTYEQYF

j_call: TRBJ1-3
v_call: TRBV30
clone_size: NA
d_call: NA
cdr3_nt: TGTGCCTGGAGTGTATCTCCCCCTGGAAACACCATATATTTT
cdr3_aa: CAWSVSPPGNTIYF

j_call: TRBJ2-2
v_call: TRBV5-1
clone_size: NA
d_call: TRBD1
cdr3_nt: TGCGCCAGCAGCTTGCCCCCGGGACAGGGACCCGGGGAGCTGTTTTTT
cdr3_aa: CASSLPPGQGPGELFF

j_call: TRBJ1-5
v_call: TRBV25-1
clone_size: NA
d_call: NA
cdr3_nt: TGTGCCAGCAGTGAACGAAGAAAGGATCAGCCCCAGCATTTT
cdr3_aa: CASSERRKDQPQHF

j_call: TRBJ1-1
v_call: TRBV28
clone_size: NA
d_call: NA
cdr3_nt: TGTGCCAGCAATACCCTGGCAGGGTGGAACACTGAAGCTTTCTTT
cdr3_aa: CASNTLAGWNTEAFF

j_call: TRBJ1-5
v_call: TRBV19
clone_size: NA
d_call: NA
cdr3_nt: TGTGCCAGTGGGAGGGGTGAGCCCCAGCATTTT
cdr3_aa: CASGRGEPQHF

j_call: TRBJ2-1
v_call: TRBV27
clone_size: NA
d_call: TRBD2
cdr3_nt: TGTGCCAGCAGTTACCGTCCCGGGACTAGCGCCGTTGCGCAGTTCTTC
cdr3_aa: CASSYRPGTSAVAQFF